Below, 8 T cell receptor beta chains from the same sample are listed, as sequenced in a study of identical twins. TCRdb fed the 5' RACE reads into MiXCR, producing one record per CDR3 protein. The sample has 500,000 to 600,000 distinct CDR3 sequences, 22% seen once; the top ten hold around 1%. These data also featured in a second study, about T cells expressing NK-cell markers.

Source material: CD4+ T cells sorted from blood. The origin of the receptors is a young woman in good health.

J is TRBJ1-3 and V is TRBV12-3 or TRBV12-4; 7 bases are a match to TRBD1. Losses at the gene ends were 6 bases for V and 6 bases for J; bases not matched to a gene: 8. The CDR3 sequence is 14 residues long. The CDR3 reads CASREQGTTNTIYF. The CDR3, as DNA: TGTGCCAGCAGGGAACAGGGGACGACAAACACCATATATTTT.

This sequence joins TRBV18 and TRBJ2-1; perhaps TRBD1 as D (6 bases). The CDR3 length is 12 residues. Trimming removed 3 bases at V and 10 bases at J, with 10 bases between. Germline assignment: CDR1 KGHSH and CDR2 LQKENI. CDR3 nucleotide sequence: TGTGCCAGCTCACCGAGGACAGAGGAGCAGTTCTTC. Amino acid sequence: CASSPRTEEQFF.

This clonotype has more than one count but fewer than ten. For the CDR3, the DNA is TGTGCCAGCAACCGTCTAGCGCCCACCTACGAGCAGTACTTC. It codes for CASNRLAPTYEQYF. The chain joins TRBV27 to TRBJ2-7; possibly TRBD2 for D (6 bases). V shed 7 bases and J shed 2 bases, with 15 bases lying between them. CDR1 and CDR2 (germline): MNHEY, SMNVEV (reference sequence). The CDR3 spans 14 residues.

V gene TRBV29-1 combines with J gene TRBJ1-2, with D maybe TRBD1 (6 bases). Germline V CDR1 and CDR2: SQVTM, ANQGSEA. Trimming removed 0 bases from V and 8 bases from J, with 16 bases in between. This CDR3 is built from 14 residues. The CDR3 sequence is CSVEDPSRGLGYTF. In DNA form, the CDR3 reads TGCAGCGTTGAAGATCCTTCCAGGGGTCTGGGCTACACCTTC.

This clonotype has ten or more counts. The chain is built from TRBV29-1 and TRBJ2-1; 9 bases are shared with TRBD2. The CDR3 consists of 16 residues. Trimming removed 3 bases from V and 0 bases from J; junction bases left unmatched: 6. From germline, CDR1 is SQVTM and CDR2 ANQGSEA. CDR3 sequence (DNA): TGCAGCGTTGACTCGTCTAGCGGGGACTCCTACAATGAGCAGTTCTTC. Its translation: CSVDSSSGDSYNEQFF.

As to this clonotype: Compared with germline, one end of the junction differs, possibly owing to a read error. The CDR3 is CASSFITGTGYTEAFF. The CDR3 DNA sequence: TGTGCAAGCAGCTTTATTACCGGGACAGGGTACACTGAAGCTTTCTTT. The chain links TRBV5-4 to TRBJ1-1; TRBD1 aligns across 9 bases. The CDR3 runs to 16 residues. CDR1 is SGHNT and CDR2 is YYREEE in the germline V gene (reference sequence).

This clonotype was detected a few times. The chain is built from TRBV29-1 and TRBJ2-1, with 8 bases that match TRBD2. With V trimmed by 7 bases and J by 7 bases, 6 bases remained unmatched. The CDR3 is 12 amino acids. Germline CDR1 and CDR2: SQVTM and ANQGSEA. The DNA of the CDR3 is TGCAGCGCCGGGGGGGCGGGTAATGAGCAGTTCTTC. It translates to CSAGGAGNEQFF.

This clonotype was picked up a small number of times. The chain carries TRBV20-1 and TRBJ2-7, with 11 nucleotides matching TRBD1. The junction had 5 bases not matched to a gene; V was cut back by 0 bases and J by 4 bases. The CDR3 runs 15 residues. The germline CDR1 and CDR2 sequences are DFQATT and SNEGSKA (reference sequence). This CDR3 is CSARDAGQGGYEQYF. As DNA, the CDR3 is TGCAGTGCTAGAGACGCGGGACAGGGGGGGTACGAGCAGTACTTC.